This T cell receptor beta chain derives from a study of OX40 agonist ivuxolimab in advanced cancers. Generated by immunoSEQ multiplex PCR, the TCRdb table keeps only in-frame clones and is missing some. The data contain about 45,000 clones, 80% to 90% of them singletons. On this clone: Its antigen is unidentified.

The germline gives CDR1 SGHAT, CDR2 FQNNGV. The CDR3 spans 17 residues. The V segment lost 2 bases and the J segment 8 bases; nucleotides outside the gene matches: 14. Notes on the study in general: On average, CD8+ T cells showed a greater number of expanded clones than CD4+.

This clonotype was sampled from an adult with an advanced solid tumor such as melanoma, head and neck, liver or kidney cancer. V and J are TRBV11-2 and TRBJ2-2; 7 bases line up with TRBD1. The specimen comprised CD4+ or CD8+ T cells sorted from blood, sampled in a trial of the OX40 agonist ivuxolimab. CDR3 nucleotide sequence: TGTGCCAGCAGCTTATGGGACAGCCTGTCAATCCAGGGGGAGCTGTTTTTT. Amino acid sequence: CASSLWDSLSIQGELFF. Complete variable domain (other parts from reference TRBV11-2 and TRBJ2-2): EAGVAQSPRYKIIEKRQSVAFWCNPISGHATLYWYQQILGQGPKLLIQFQNNGVVDDSQLPKDRFSAERLKGVDSTLKIQPAKLEDSAVYLCASSLWDSLSIQGELFFGEGSRLTVL.